This T cell receptor beta chain was observed in a study of PD-L1 blockade in urothelial cancer. Study-wide context: Patients went on atezolizumab around 2014, receiving 1,200 mg intravenously every 3 weeks.

Germline-derived CDR1 and CDR2 are SGHRS and YFSETQ. V gave up 3 bases and J gave up 1 base, with 10 bases separating them. The CDR3 sequence is 14 residues long. Here immunoSEQ multiplex PCR was the method, and the copy in TCRdb shows in-frame clones only, minus some. The sample records around 40,000 clones, about 89% being singletons. The V gene is TRBV5-1, the J gene TRBJ1-2; D might be TRBD1 (6 bases). The specimen comprised PBMCs, sampled around atezolizumab (anti-PD-L1) treatment. The source is a man in his 60s with urothelial cancer. The CDR3 region is CASSSQGYNYGYTF. The CDR3 DNA reads TGCGCCAGCAGCTCTCAGGGGTATAACTATGGCTACACCTTC.